The T cell receptor beta chain under discussion was sequenced for a study of human T cells and chemical hapten exposure. The sample's time point: healthy volunteer bleed at 2 weeks. Unfractionated whole blood yielded the extracted total RNA. This CDR3 is 12 amino acids long. With 3 bases removed from V and 9 bases from J, the gap between germline ends came to 12 bases. Germline assignment: CDR1 SQVTM and CDR2 ANQGSEA. Each cDNA molecule in the library carried unique molecular identifiers. TCRdb reprocessed the RACE reads via MiXCR and lists one record per CDR3 protein. The repertoire includes tens of thousands of distinct CDR3 sequences, around 9% of them detected once, and approximately 2.8% sits in the top ten. This clonotype was detected ten times or more.

This chain uses TRBV29-1 with TRBJ2-1, with D tentatively TRBD2 (5 bases). The sample consisted of whole blood. The sequence derives from a female donor in good health. Some clones in this sample may be carry-over from other donors' samples. The CDR3 protein is CSVDHTRTEQFF. CDR3 DNA sequence: TGCAGCGTTGACCACACTAGAACTGAGCAGTTCTTC.